The TCR beta chain described here comes from a study of blood T cells in healthy people across ages. This clonotype was recorded a few times. Its specificity is unknown. For the second PCR, which ran for roughly 6 to 11 cycles, a sample-barcoded 5' primer and a J-beta primer mix were used. TCRdb recomputed calls from the 5' RACE reads with MiXCR, one row per CDR3 protein. The sample shows about 1,600,000 distinct CDR3 sequences, roughly 40% of them seen only once. The study's findings and limits: In long-lived donors, naive CD4+ cell counts and diversity exceeded those of aged donors. With age, beta diversity per million T cells declined roughly linearly, significantly by roughly 40.

Germline V lookup: CDR1 MNHNS, CDR2 SASEGT. V shed 7 bases, J shed 9 bases, and the junction held 10 bases outside the gene matches. The CDR3 has 16 residues. Each donor was a healthy Caucasian individual from Russia, aged roughly 6 to 95. It was roughly 10 milliliters of peripheral blood that were drawn from each donor. The TCR sequence derives from a woman aged 18-29 years in good health. Specimen: blood. This chain uses TRBV6-1 with TRBJ2-1; TRBD2 matches at 15 bases. The CDR3 sequence is CASILGLAGGFREQFF. DNA of the CDR3: TGTGCCAGCATCCTCGGACTAGCGGGGGGGTTTCGTGAGCAGTTCTTC.